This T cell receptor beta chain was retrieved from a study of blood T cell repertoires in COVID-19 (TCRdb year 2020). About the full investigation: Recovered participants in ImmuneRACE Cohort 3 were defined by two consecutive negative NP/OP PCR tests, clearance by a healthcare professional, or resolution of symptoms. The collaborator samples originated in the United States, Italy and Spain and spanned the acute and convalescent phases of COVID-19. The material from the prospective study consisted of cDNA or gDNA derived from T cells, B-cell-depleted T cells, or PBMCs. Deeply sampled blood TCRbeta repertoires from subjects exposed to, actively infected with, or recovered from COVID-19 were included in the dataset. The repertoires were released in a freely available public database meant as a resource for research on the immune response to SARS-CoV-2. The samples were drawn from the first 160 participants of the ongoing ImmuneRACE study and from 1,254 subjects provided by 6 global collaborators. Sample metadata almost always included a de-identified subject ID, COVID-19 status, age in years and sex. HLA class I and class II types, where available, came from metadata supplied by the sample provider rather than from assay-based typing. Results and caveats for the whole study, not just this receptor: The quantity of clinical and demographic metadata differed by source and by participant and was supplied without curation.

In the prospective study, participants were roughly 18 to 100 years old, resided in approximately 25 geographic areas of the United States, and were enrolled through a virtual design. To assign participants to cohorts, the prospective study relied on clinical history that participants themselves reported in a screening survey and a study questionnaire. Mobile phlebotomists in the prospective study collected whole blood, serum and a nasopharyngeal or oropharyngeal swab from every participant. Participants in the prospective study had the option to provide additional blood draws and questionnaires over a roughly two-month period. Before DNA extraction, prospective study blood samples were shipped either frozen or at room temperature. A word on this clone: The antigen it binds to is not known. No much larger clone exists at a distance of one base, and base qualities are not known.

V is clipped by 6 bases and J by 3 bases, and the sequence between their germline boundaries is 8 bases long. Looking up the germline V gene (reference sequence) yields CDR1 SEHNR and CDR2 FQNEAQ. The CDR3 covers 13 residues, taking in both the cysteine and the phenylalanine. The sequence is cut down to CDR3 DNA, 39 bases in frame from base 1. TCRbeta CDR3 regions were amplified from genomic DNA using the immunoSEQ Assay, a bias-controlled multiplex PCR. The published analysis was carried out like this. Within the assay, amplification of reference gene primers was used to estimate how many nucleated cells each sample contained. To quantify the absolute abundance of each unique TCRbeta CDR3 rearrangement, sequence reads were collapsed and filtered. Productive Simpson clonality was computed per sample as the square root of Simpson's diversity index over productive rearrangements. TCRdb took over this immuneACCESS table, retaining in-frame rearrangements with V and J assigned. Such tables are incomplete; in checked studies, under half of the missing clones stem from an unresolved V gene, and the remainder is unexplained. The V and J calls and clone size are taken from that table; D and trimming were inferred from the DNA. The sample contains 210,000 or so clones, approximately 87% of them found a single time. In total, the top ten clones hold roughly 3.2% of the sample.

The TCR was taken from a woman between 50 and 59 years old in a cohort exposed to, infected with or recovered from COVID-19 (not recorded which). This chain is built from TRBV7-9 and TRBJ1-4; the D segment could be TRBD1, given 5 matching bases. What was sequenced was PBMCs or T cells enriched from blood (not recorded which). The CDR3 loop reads CASSNRPNEKLFF. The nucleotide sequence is TGTGCCAGCAGTAACAGGCCTAATGAAAAACTGTTTTTT.